The 10 T cell receptor beta chains below come from one sample, sequenced in a study of blood T cells in healthy people across ages. For the second PCR, which ran for about 6 to 11 cycles, a sample-barcoded 5' primer and a J-beta primer mix were used. One entry per CDR3 protein, called by TCRdb with MiXCR from the 5' RACE reads. The sample has 1,800,000 or so distinct CDR3 sequences; 39% are singletons. Sequencing was done on a sample of blood. The receptors shown here come from a human donor in good health.

The chain recombines TRBV14 with TRBJ1-4, with D maybe TRBD1 (5 bases). V was trimmed by 4 bases and J by 0 bases, leaving 12 bases between them. Looked up from germline, CDR1 is SGHDN and CDR2 is FVKESK. CDR3 length equals 16 residues. The CDR3 DNA sequence: TGTGCCAGCAGCCTTGACAGAAGCGCAACTAATGAAAAACTGTTTTTT. It yields the protein CASSLDRSATNEKLFF.

This clonotype has a handful of counts. The gene calls are TRBV20-1 and TRBJ1-5, with unresolved D. The V gene lost 4 bases and the J gene lost 5 bases, with 9 bases spanning the gap. Germline V gene sequence: CDR1 DFQATT, CDR2 SNEGSKA (reference sequence). The CDR3 spans 12 residues. The CDR3 DNA reads as TGCAGTGCTATAAGCGGCGATCAGCCCCAGCATTTT. Translated, it gives CSAISGDQPQHF.

This sequence joins TRBV12-3 or TRBV12-4 and TRBJ2-3, with 8 bases aligning to TRBD2. V was pared by 4 bases and J by 5 bases, with 8 bases of the junction left unmatched. CDR3 length: 15 amino acids. In DNA, the CDR3 is TGTGCCAGCAGTTCCTACCGGGGGGGGGAAGATACGCAGTATTTT. Its protein is CASSSYRGGEDTQYF.

J is TRBJ2-1 and V is TRBV4-3; D is perhaps TRBD2 (7 bases). CDR1 and CDR2 from the germline V gene are LGHNA and YSLEER. Trimming left V 1 base short and J 8 bases short, with 15 bases between. The CDR3 is 15 residues long. Written as DNA, the CDR3 is TGCGCCAGCAGCCAAGGCGGGGGCCAGGTCGATGAGCAGTTCTTC. Its translation is CASSQGGGQVDEQFF.

This clonotype was seen a few times. The chain links TRBV4-1 to TRBJ1-2, with 10 bases that match TRBD1. Germline assignment: CDR1 MGHRA and CDR2 YSYEKL. The V and J ends lost 0 bases and 4 bases, in that order; junction bases with no gene match: 5. The CDR3 loop spans 16 amino acids. CDR3 protein: CASSQEPGQGFYGYTF. The DNA for the CDR3 is TGCGCCAGCAGCCAAGAACCGGGACAGGGGTTCTATGGCTACACCTTC.

This clonotype was seen a single time. Its ends do not fully match the called genes, so a read error is possible. V usage is TRBV7-3 and J usage is TRBJ2-1; D may be TRBD1 (5 bases). There are 15 residues in the CDR3. The germline CDR1 and CDR2 sequences are SGHTA and FQGTGA. The CDR3 reads CAGSLGAGFNNEQFF. The CDR3 nucleotides are TGTGCCGGCAGCTTAGGGGCAGGGTTCAACAATGAGCAGTTCTTC.

This clonotype was detected a few times. The rearrangement uses TRBV7-6 and TRBJ2-7; D is unresolved. The CDR3 contains 15 residues. In germline, CDR1 is SGHVS, CDR2 FNYEAQ. Trimming took 5 bases from V and 2 from J, leaving 16 bases between them. Written as DNA, the CDR3 is TGTGCCAGCAGCACCCGGTTACAGCCACCCTACGAGCAGTACTTC. Encoded protein: CASSTRLQPPYEQYF.

This clonotype is a singleton in its sample. The V and J genes are TRBV20-1 and TRBJ1-1; D is perhaps TRBD1 (5 bases). CDR3 length equals 13 residues. The V gene's germline CDR1 is DFQATT and CDR2 SNEGSKA (reference sequence). V dropped 5 bases and J dropped 1 base, with 11 bases sitting between them. The chain's CDR3 is CSASDTKNTEAFF. The CDR3 nucleotides are TGCAGTGCTTCGGACACCAAGAACACTGAAGCTTTCTTT.

This clonotype has only one observation. The chain is built from TRBV7-2 and TRBJ1-2; D unresolved. The CDR3 sequence is 15 residues long. Germline lookup yields CDR1 SGHTA and CDR2 FQGNSA. V gave up 5 bases and J gave up 2 bases, with 15 bases separating them. The CDR3 nucleotides read TGTGCCAGCAGCGCCCGGGTTGGGCGGAACTATGGCTACACCTTC. This codes for CASSARVGRNYGYTF.

This chain connects TRBV5-1 to TRBJ1-1; D is ambiguous. The CDR3 extends over 13 amino acids. In germline, CDR1 is SGHRS, CDR2 YFSETQ. V was shortened by 4 bases and J by 7 bases, with 14 bases between the two germline ends. CDR3 bases: TGCGCCAGCAGCGTACACTTCAGTAGTGAAGCTTTCTTT. Protein: CASSVHFSSEAFF.